Below are 18 T cell receptor beta chains sequenced from a single sample in a study of CD8+ T cells in alopecia areata. cDNA reverse transcribed from extracted RNA served as the sequencing template. Libraries were prepared by immunoSEQ multiplex PCR; TCRdb keeps only in-frame clonotypes and omits some of them. This sample has 30,000 to 35,000 clones, with roughly 50% found just once. Sequencing was done on a sample of NKG2D-high CD8+ T cells sorted from blood. The source of these receptors is a human donor with alopecia areata.

The chain couples TRBV5-1 to TRBJ1-1, with D hard to call. CDR1 and CDR2 (germline): SGHRS, YFSETQ. The CDR3 runs to 14 residues. The germline V and J ends were trimmed by 4 bases and 2 bases, with 12 bases remaining between them. CDR3 protein: CASSLGAKNTEAFF. The DNA of the CDR3 is TGCGCCAGCAGCCTGGGTGCGAAAAACACTGAAGCTTTCTTT.

The gene calls are TRBV11-3 and TRBJ2-5; D tentatively fits TRBD1 or TRBD2 (5 bases each). The CDR3 has 15 residues. The germline CDR1 and CDR2 sequences are SGHNT and YENEEA. With 1 base removed from V and 2 bases from J, the gap between germline ends came to 11 bases. The CDR3 spells CASSLAWGPQETQYF. The CDR3, as DNA: TGTGCCAGCAGCTTAGCTTGGGGACCTCAAGAGACCCAGTACTTC.

The chain combines TRBV7-9 with TRBJ1-2, with TRBD1 as a possible D gene (5 bases). CDR1 and CDR2 (germline): SEHNR, FQNEAQ (reference sequence). Trimming left V 2 bases short and J 8 bases short, with 12 bases between. The length of the CDR3 is 13 residues. In nucleotides, the CDR3 is TGTGCCAGCAGCTTAAACGGGGGAGGCGGCTACACCTTC. Translated: CASSLNGGGGYTF. The complete variable domain, with remaining parts taken from reference TRBV7-9 and TRBJ1-2, reads DTGVSQNPRHKITKRGQNVTFRCDPISEHNRLYWYRQTLGQGPEFLTYFQNEAQLEKSRLLSDRFSAERPKGSFSTLEIQRTEQGDSAMYLCASSLNGGGGYTFGSGTRLTVV.

Only a few counts were recorded for this clone. The rearrangement joins TRBV29-1 to TRBJ1-2, with 8 positions matching TRBD1. The CDR3 runs to 14 residues. Germline V gene sequence: CDR1 SQVTM, CDR2 ANQGSEA. Trimming removed 5 bases from V and 2 bases from J; junction bases left unmatched: 7. For the CDR3, the DNA is TGCAGCGTTCCGTCCCGGGACAGGAACTATGGCTACACCTTC. Amino acid sequence: CSVPSRDRNYGYTF. Full variable domain (missing parts from reference TRBV29-1 and TRBJ1-2): SAVISQKPSRDICQRGTSLTIQCQVDSQVTMMFWYRQQPGQSLTLIATANQGSEATYESGFVIDKFPISRPNLTFSTLTVSNMSPEDSSIYLCSVPSRDRNYGYTFGSGTRLTVV.

The table lists this clone with a few counts. The chain carries TRBV7-9 and TRBJ2-2, with D tentatively TRBD2 (6 bases). The V end lost 4 bases, the J end lost 0 bases, and 12 bases lay between the germline ends. The V gene's germline CDR1 is SEHNR and CDR2 FQNEAQ (reference sequence). The CDR3 spans 16 residues. The CDR3: CASSSTRGTNTGELFF. CDR3 nucleotide sequence: TGTGCCAGCAGCTCAACTCGGGGGACGAACACCGGGGAGCTGTTTTTT.

This clone was observed a few times. The CDR3 sequence is CASSFGPGAGTEAFF. Here the CDR3 DNA reads TGTGCCAGCAGCTTTGGCCCGGGGGCTGGGACTGAAGCTTTCTTT. This chain connects TRBV7-3 to TRBJ1-1; D is perhaps TRBD1 (6 bases). The germline V gene has CDR1 SGHTA and CDR2 FQGTGA. Trimming removed 3 bases at V and 5 bases at J, with 16 bases between. This CDR3 spans 15 amino acids.

This clone has a handful of counts. The chain couples TRBV7-9 to TRBJ2-6, with D perhaps matching TRBD2 (6 bases). Deletions cut 5 bases from V and 4 bases from J, with 9 bases between. CDR3 length equals 14 residues. Per the germline V gene, CDR1 is SEHNR and CDR2 is FQNEAQ (reference sequence). This CDR3 reads CASSPGGGANVLTF. The CDR3 DNA reads TGTGCCAGCAGCCCAGGAGGGGGGGCCAACGTCCTGACTTTC.

This clone was seen only a few times. The chain joins TRBV29-1 to TRBJ2-7; the D gene is possibly TRBD1 (6 bases). This CDR3 region has 13 residues. Looked up from germline, CDR1 is SQVTM and CDR2 is ANQGSEA. V lost 4 bases and J lost 1, with 11 bases in between. This chain's CDR3 is CSVVTGLSYEQYF. The CDR3, as DNA: TGCAGCGTTGTGACAGGTCTTTCCTACGAGCAGTACTTC.

This chain's CDR3 is CASSPDWLGAFF. In DNA form, the CDR3 reads TGTGCCAGCAGCCCGGATTGGCTCGGTGCTTTCTTT. The chain uses TRBV14 and TRBJ1-1; no definite D call. The CDR3 runs 12 residues. V was trimmed by 4 bases and J by 11 bases, leaving 14 bases between them. The germline CDR1 and CDR2 sequences are SGHDN and FVKESK.

V gene TRBV5-4 combines with J gene TRBJ2-1; 12 bases are shared with TRBD2. The CDR3 consists of 18 residues. Germline V gene sequence: CDR1 SGHNT, CDR2 YYREEE (reference sequence). Unmatched junction bases numbered 10, after V lost 6 bases and J lost 0 bases. CDR3 in amino acids: CASIPWASGRASYNEQFF. DNA for the CDR3: TGTGCCAGCATCCCGTGGGCTAGCGGGAGGGCCTCCTACAATGAGCAGTTCTTC.

A few counts support this clone. This chain uses TRBV4-3 with TRBJ2-1; no firm D call. CDR1 and CDR2 from the germline V gene are LGHNA and YSLEER. The CDR3 contains 14 residues. Deletions cut 2 bases from V and 9 bases from J, with 14 bases between. The DNA of the CDR3 is TGCGCCAGCAGCCAATCGCCTGGGGTGGCTGAGCAGTTCTTC. Its protein is CASSQSPGVAEQFF.

The chain joins TRBV13 to TRBJ2-7; D may be TRBD1 (6 bases). The CDR3 runs to 16 residues. V shed 1 base and J shed 3 bases, with 16 bases lying between them. Germline CDR1 is PRHDT and CDR2 is FYEKMQ (reference sequence). This CDR3 reads CASSLVNSGAIYEQYF. Written as DNA, the CDR3 is TGTGCCAGCAGCTTAGTTAACTCAGGGGCAATCTACGAGCAGTACTTC. Complete variable domain (other parts from reference TRBV13 and TRBJ2-7): AAGVIQSPRHLIKEKRETATLKCYPIPRHDTVYWYQQGPGQDPQFLISFYEKMQSDKGSIPDRFSAQQFSDYHSELNMSSLELGDSALYFCASSLVNSGAIYEQYFGPGTRLTVT.

The chain uses TRBV9 and TRBJ1-1, with D unresolved. The CDR3 covers 14 residues. With 3 bases removed from V and 3 bases from J, the gap between germline ends came to 12 bases. Germline V gene lookup returns CDR1 SGDLS and CDR2 YYNGEE. CDR3 region: CASSETAGDTEAFF. CDR3 DNA: TGTGCCAGCAGCGAAACCGCCGGCGACACTGAAGCTTTCTTT.

This clone was detected once. The chain joins TRBV27 to TRBJ2-1; the D gene is possibly TRBD2 (7 bases). This CDR3 has 14 amino acids. Germline V CDR1 and CDR2: MNHEY, SMNVEV (reference sequence). Trimming left V 4 bases short and J 4 bases short, with 11 bases between. CDR3 amino acids: CASSWEGDYNEQFF. The CDR3 DNA reads TGTGCCAGCAGTTGGGAGGGGGATTACAATGAGCAGTTCTTC.

In the case of this clone: Other nucleotide sequences from this sample produce the same CDR3. V is TRBV27 and J is TRBJ2-7; D is ambiguous. The CDR3 has 11 amino acids. V gave up 3 bases and J gave up 4 bases, with 4 bases separating them. Germline CDR1 and CDR2: MNHEY and SMNVEV (reference sequence). The CDR3 region is CASSFGYEQYF. The CDR3 DNA follows: TGTGCCAGCAGTTTTGGGTACGAGCAGTACTTC.

V usage is TRBV28 and J usage is TRBJ1-2; tentative D call: TRBD1 (5 bases). The CDR3 has 16 amino acids. The germline CDR1 and CDR2 sequences are MDHEN and SYDVKM. Trimming pared 5 bases from V and 4 bases from J, leaving 20 bases between. The CDR3 sequence is CASSGRQSLVRYGYTF. The CDR3 region has the DNA TGTGCCAGCAGTGGACGACAGTCACTAGTTCGCTATGGCTACACCTTC.

In nucleotides, the CDR3 is TGTGCCAGCAGCCAAGTGGGGATGCGAGGGGGCAACGATCAGCCCCAGCATTTT. This codes for CASSQVGMRGGNDQPQHF. The V call is TRBV4-2, the J call TRBJ1-5; 7 positions agree with TRBD1. V gave up 1 base and J gave up 5 bases; unmatched junction bases: 14. Germline CDR1 reads LGHNA; CDR2 reads YNFKEQ. This CDR3 region has 18 residues.

This chain connects TRBV5-1 to TRBJ2-2, with D perhaps matching TRBD1 or TRBD2 (5 bases each). Per germline, CDR1 SGHRS and CDR2 YFSETQ. This CDR3 has 16 amino acids. Trimming stripped 2 bases from V and 3 bases from J, with 14 bases between. CDR3 loop: CASSFRQGVDTGELFF. The CDR3 nucleotides read TGCGCCAGCAGCTTTAGGCAGGGAGTCGACACCGGGGAGCTGTTTTTT.